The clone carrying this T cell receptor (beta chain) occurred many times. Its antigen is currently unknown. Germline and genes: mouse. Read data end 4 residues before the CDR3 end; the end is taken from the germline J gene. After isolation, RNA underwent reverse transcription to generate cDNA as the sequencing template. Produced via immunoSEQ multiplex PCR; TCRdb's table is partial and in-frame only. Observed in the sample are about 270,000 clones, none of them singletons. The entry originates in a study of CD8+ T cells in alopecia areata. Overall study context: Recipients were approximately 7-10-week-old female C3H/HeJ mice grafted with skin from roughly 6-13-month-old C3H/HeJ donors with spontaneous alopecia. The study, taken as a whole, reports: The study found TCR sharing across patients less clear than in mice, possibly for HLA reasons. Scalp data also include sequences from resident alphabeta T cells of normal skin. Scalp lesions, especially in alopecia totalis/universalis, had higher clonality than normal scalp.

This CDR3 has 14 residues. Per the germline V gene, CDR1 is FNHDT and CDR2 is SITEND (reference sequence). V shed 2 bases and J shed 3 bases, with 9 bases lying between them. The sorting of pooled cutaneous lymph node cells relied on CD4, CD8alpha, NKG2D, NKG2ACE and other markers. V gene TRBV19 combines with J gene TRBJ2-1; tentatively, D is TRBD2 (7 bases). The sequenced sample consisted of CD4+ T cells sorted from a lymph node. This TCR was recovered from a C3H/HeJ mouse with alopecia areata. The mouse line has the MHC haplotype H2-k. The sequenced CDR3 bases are TGTGCCAGCAGTATTCTGGGGGCCTATGCT. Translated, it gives CASSILGAYA. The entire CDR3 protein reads CASSILGAYAEQFF.